The T cell receptor (beta chain) under discussion was sequenced for a study of blood T cell repertoires in COVID-19. This clone was detected once. Deletions cut 2 bases from V and 0 bases from J, with 8 bases between. CDR1 and CDR2 from the germline V gene are LNHDA and SQIVND (reference sequence). The CDR3 is made up of 15 amino acids. Assay: immunoSEQ multiplex PCR; the TCRdb copy retains only in-frame clones and omits some. The sample records about 200,000 clones, roughly four fifths being singletons. This TCR was sampled from a man in his forties who had recovered from COVID-19. This chain connects TRBV19 to TRBJ1-5, with no clear D. Material for sequencing was PBMCs or T cells enriched from blood (not recorded which). This CDR3 is CASSIIGNSNQPQHF. CDR3 in DNA: TGTGCCAGTAGTATAATCGGTAATAGCAATCAGCCCCAGCATTTT.